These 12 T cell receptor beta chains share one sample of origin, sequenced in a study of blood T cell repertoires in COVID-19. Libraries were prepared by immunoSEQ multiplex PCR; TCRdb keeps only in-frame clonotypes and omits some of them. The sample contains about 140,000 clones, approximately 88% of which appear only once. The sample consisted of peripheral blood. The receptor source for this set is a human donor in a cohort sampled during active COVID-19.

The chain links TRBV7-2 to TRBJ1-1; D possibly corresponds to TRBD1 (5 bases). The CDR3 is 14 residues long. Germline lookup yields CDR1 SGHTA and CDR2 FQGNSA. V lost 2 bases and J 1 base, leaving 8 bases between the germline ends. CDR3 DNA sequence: TGTGCCAGCAGCTTAAACAGGTGGAACACTGAAGCTTTCTTT. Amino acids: CASSLNRWNTEAFF.

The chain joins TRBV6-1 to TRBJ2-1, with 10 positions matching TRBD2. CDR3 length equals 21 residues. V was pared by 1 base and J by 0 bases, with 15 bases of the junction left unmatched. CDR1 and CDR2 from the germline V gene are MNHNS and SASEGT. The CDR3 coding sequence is TGTGCCAGCAGTGAAGGGGCTTTTAGCGGGGGGTCCCTTAGCTCCTACAATGAGCAGTTCTTC. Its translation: CASSEGAFSGGSLSSYNEQFF.

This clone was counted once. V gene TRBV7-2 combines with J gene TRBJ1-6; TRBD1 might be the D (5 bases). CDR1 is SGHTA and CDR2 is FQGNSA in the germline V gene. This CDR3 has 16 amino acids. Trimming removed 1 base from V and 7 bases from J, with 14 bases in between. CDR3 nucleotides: TGTGCCAGCAGCTTAGGATGGGGCGGAGGGAATTCACCCCTCCACTTT. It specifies CASSLGWGGGNSPLHF.

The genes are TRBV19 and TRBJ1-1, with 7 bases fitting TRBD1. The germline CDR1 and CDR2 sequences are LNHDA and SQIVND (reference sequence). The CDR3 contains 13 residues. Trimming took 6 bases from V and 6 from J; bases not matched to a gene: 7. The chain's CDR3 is CASRRDSAPEAFF. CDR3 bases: TGTGCCAGTAGGAGGGACAGTGCTCCTGAAGCTTTCTTT.

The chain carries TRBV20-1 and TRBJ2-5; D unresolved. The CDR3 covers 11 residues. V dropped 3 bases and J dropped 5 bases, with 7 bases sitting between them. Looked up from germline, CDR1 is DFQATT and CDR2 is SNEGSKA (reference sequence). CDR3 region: CSASPAETQYF. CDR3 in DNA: TGCAGTGCTAGCCCAGCGGAGACCCAGTACTTC.

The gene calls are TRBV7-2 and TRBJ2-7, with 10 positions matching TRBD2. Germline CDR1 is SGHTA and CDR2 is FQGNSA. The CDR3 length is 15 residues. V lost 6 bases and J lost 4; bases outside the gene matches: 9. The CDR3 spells CASRKERGGQYEQYF. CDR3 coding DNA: TGTGCCAGCAGAAAGGAGCGGGGGGGCCAGTACGAGCAGTACTTC.

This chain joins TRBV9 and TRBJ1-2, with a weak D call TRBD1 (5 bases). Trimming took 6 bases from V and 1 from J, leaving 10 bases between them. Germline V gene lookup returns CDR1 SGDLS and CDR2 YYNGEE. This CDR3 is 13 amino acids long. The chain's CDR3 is CASTWGRNYGYTF. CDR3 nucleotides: TGTGCCAGCACCTGGGGCCGTAACTATGGCTACACCTTC.

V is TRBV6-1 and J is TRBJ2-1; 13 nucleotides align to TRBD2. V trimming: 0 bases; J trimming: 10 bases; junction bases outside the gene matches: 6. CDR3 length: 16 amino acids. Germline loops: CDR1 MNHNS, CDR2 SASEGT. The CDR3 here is CASSEARLAGGGEQFF. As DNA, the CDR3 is TGTGCCAGCAGTGAAGCAAGACTAGCGGGAGGTGGAGAGCAGTTCTTC.

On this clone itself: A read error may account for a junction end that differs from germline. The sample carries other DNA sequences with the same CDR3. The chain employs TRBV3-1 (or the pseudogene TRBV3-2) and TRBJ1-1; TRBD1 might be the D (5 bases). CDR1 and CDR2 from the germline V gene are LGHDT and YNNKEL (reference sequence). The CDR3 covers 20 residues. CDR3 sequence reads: CASSQEHPLRFQGGSTEAFF. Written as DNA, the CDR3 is TGTGCCAGTAGCCAAGAGCACCCCCTCCGATTTCAGGGTGGAAGCACTGAAGCTTTCTTT.

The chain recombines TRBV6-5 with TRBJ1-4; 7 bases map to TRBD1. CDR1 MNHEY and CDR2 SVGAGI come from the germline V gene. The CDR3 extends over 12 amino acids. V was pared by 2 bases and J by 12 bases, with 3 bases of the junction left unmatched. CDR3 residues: CASSYDRAQLFF. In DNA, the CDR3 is TGTGCCAGCAGTTACGACAGGGCTCAACTGTTTTTT.

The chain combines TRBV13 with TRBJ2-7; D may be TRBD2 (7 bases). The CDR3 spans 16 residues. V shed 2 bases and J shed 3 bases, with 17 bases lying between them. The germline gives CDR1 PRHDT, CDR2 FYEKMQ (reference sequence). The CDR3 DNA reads TGTGCCAGCAGCTTATGGGATCAGAGGGGGGGCTACGAGCAGTACTTC. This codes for CASSLWDQRGGYEQYF.

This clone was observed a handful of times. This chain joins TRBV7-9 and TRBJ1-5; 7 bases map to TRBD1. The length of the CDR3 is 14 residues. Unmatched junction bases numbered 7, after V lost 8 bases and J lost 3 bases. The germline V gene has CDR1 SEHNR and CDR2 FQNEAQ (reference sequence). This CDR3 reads CASGSTGTNQPQHF. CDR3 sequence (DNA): TGTGCCAGCGGTTCGACAGGGACCAATCAGCCCCAGCATTTT.